The 8 T cell receptor beta chains in this list originate from one sample, sequenced in a study of metastatic and nonmetastatic thyroid tumors. TCRdb re-clonotyped the PCR reads through MiXCR. This table has about 40,000 clones, 9.5% to 12% appearing once. There were no patients who had received any treatment before thyroid surgery. Sequencing input: blood. The receptors come from a female donor with papillary thyroid cancer or a benign thyroid nodule (not recorded which). Some clones in this sample may be carry-over from other donors' samples.

The V call is TRBV12-3 or TRBV12-4, the J call TRBJ2-1; 7 bases are a match to TRBD2. V was clipped by 10 bases and J by 3 bases; unmatched bases: 12. The CDR3 is 15 residues long. The CDR3 spells CATLPLGRDYNEQFF. The CDR3 DNA sequence: TGTGCCACCTTGCCCCTGGGGAGGGACTACAATGAGCAGTTCTTC.

This clone was recorded many times. The chain employs TRBV15 and TRBJ1-2; no clear D gene. The CDR3 runs to 16 residues. Germline CDR1 LNHNV, CDR2 YYDKDF (reference sequence). V gave up 0 bases and J gave up 5 bases, with 16 bases separating them. CDR3 sequence: CATSRDRSILGYGYTF. The CDR3 nucleotides are TGTGCCACCAGCAGAGATAGATCGATACTGGGGTATGGCTACACCTTC. Complete variable domain (other parts from reference TRBV15 and TRBJ1-2): DAMVIQNPRYQVTQFGKPVTLSCSQTLNHNVMYWYQQKSSQAPKLLFHYYDKDFNNEADTPDNFQSRRPNTSFCFLDIRSPGLGDTAMYLCATSRDRSILGYGYTFGSGTRLTVV.

The chain joins TRBV7-2 to TRBJ1-3; D ambiguous. The ends were cut back, 5 bases at V and 4 bases at J, with 15 bases in the middle. Germline assignment: CDR1 SGHTA and CDR2 FQGNSA. The CDR3 runs to 15 residues. The chain's CDR3 is CASSPNTGRGNTIYF. In DNA, the CDR3 is TGTGCCAGCAGCCCGAACACCGGCCGGGGAAACACCATATATTTT.

This clone was picked up many times. J is TRBJ2-2 and V is TRBV11-1; D is ambiguous. The CDR3 loop spans 13 amino acids. The germline V gene encodes CDR1 SGHAT and CDR2 FQDESV (reference sequence). The germline V and J ends were trimmed by 0 bases and 5 bases, with 4 bases remaining between them. CDR3 coding DNA: TGTGCCAGCAGCTTAGCGATGACCGGGGAGCTGTTTTTT. Amino acid sequence: CASSLAMTGELFF.

This clone was counted many times. J is TRBJ2-3 and V is TRBV30; 8 bases map to TRBD1. CDR1 and CDR2 from the germline V gene are GTSNPN and SVGIG (reference sequence). The CDR3 length is 18 residues. V lost 3 bases and J lost 0; bases outside the gene matches: 14. The CDR3 DNA is TGTGCCTGGAGCGAGTCCCTTAACAGGGGGATGAGCACAGATACGCAGTATTTT. Its protein is CAWSESLNRGMSTDTQYF.

Ten or more counts support this clone. The rearrangement links TRBV5-1 to TRBJ1-1, with 11 bases identical to TRBD1. The V gene's germline CDR1 is SGHRS and CDR2 YFSETQ. The junction had 4 bases not matched to a gene; V was cut back by 1 base and J by 5 bases. CDR3 length: 15 amino acids. The CDR3 coding sequence is TGCGCCAGCAGCTTGATGGGACAGGGGGAAACTGAAGCTTTCTTT. As protein: CASSLMGQGETEAFF.

This clone was detected many times. This chain's CDR3 is CASSQGTGVIYGYTF. The CDR3 DNA reads as TGTGCCAGCAGCCAAGGGACAGGGGTAATCTATGGCTACACCTTC. The chain has TRBV14 and TRBJ1-2; 9 nucleotides line up with TRBD1. Looked up from germline, CDR1 is SGHDN and CDR2 is FVKESK. The CDR3 runs 15 residues. V lost 1 base and J lost 4; bases outside the gene matches: 4.

The rearrangement joins TRBV5-1 to TRBJ2-7, with 8 bases identical to TRBD2. The ends lost 4 bases at V and 2 bases at J; junction bases unmatched: 8. The germline V gene has CDR1 SGHRS and CDR2 YFSETQ. This CDR3 contains 15 residues. Here the CDR3 reads CASSLTGLEAYEQYF. The CDR3 DNA reads TGCGCCAGCAGCCTCACGGGACTAGAGGCCTACGAGCAGTACTTC. Full variable domain (outside the CDR3, taken from reference TRBV5-1 and TRBJ2-7): KAGVTQTPRYLIKTRGQQVTLSCSPISGHRSVSWYQQTPGQGLQFLFEYFSETQRNKGNFPGRFSGRQFSNSRSEMNVSTLELGDSALYLCASSLTGLEAYEQYFGPGTRLTVT.